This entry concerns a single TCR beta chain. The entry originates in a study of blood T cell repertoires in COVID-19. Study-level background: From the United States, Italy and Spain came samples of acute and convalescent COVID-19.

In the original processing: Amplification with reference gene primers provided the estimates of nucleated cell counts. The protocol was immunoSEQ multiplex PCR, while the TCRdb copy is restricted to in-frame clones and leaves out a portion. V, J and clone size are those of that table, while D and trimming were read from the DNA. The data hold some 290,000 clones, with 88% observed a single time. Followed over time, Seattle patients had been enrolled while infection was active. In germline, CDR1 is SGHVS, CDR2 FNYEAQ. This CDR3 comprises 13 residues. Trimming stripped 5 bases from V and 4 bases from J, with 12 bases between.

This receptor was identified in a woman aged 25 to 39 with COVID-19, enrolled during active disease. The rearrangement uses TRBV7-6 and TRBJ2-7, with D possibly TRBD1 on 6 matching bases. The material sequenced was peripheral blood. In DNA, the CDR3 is TGTGCCAGCAGCCTCCGGGACACGTACGAGCAGTACTTC. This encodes CASSLRDTYEQYF.